A selection of T cell receptor beta chains follows, all from one sample in a study of blood T cell repertoires in COVID-19. Clones were sequenced by immunoSEQ multiplex PCR, and TCRdb holds only the in-frame ones, with some missing. Of 300,000 to 450,000 clones in the sample, roughly 87% were seen once. The sample was PBMCs or T cells enriched from blood (not recorded which). Source of these receptors: a woman aged 25 to 39 who had recovered from COVID-19. Both conserved end residues are part of each CDR3.

cdr3_aa	v_call	j_call
CASSPAGGVNEKLFF	TRBV6-5	TRBJ1-4
CASSPGIWEAGNTEAFF	TRBV18	TRBJ1-1
CAWGQGPFGNQETQYF	TRBV30	TRBJ2-5
CASARQGPSDGELFF	TRBV5-1	TRBJ2-2
CASSLSQGAGVNIQYF	TRBV27	TRBJ2-4
CATSARRGDEQYF	TRBV24-1	TRBJ2-7
CASSPRGTNEKLFF	TRBV4-3	TRBJ1-4
CASSPRSGVAPETQYF	TRBV9	TRBJ2-5
CASSQVGEIYEQYF	TRBV3-1/TRBV3-2	TRBJ2-7
CASSNPRDKLF	TRBV12-3/TRBV12-4	TRBJ1-2
CSVQGRLNTEAFF	TRBV29-1	TRBJ1-1
CASSDRGGGTDTQYF	TRBV6-4	TRBJ2-3
CATSRDRQGSLANYGYTF	TRBV15	TRBJ1-2
CASSPLRDIVRVSYNEQFF	TRBV18	TRBJ2-1
CASSTLDRDYTF	TRBV5-1	TRBJ1-2
CASSLNDRFQETQYF	TRBV7-6	TRBJ2-5
CSARSPGGGEQYF	TRBV29-1	TRBJ2-7